The next 29 T cell receptor beta chains were all read from a single sample in a study of beta chain features in type 1 diabetes. Reverse transcription of all isolated RNA meant that expressed TCRB transcripts were sequenced. The data were produced by immunoSEQ multiplex PCR, yet TCRdb's version contains in-frame clones alone and is incomplete. In the table there are about 410,000 clones, more than 11% of which are singletons. The sample taken for sequencing was naive CD4+ T cells from blood. All receptors derive from a man between 25 and 39 years old in good health.

This clone occurred a few times. V gene TRBV2 combines with J gene TRBJ2-7; D is ambiguous. CDR1 is SNHLY and CDR2 is FYNNEI in the germline V gene. Trimming took 8 bases from V and 3 from J, leaving 8 bases between them. This CDR3 contains 11 residues. CDR3 in amino acids: CASLGFYEQYF. The CDR3 DNA reads as TGTGCCAGCCTGGGGTTCTACGAGCAGTACTTC. The variable domain in full, with the rest retrieved from reference TRBV2 and TRBJ2-7, is EPEVTQTPSHQVTQMGQEVILRCVPISNHLYFYWYRQILGQKVEFLVSFYNNEISEKSEIFDDQFSVERPDGSNFTLKIRSTKLEDSAMYFCASLGFYEQYFGPGTRLTVT.

The rearrangement joins TRBV9 to TRBJ2-3, with 10 bases fitting TRBD2. The CDR3 is 16 residues long. Trimming removed 0 bases from V and 3 bases from J; junction bases left unmatched: 4. Germline loops: CDR1 SGDLS, CDR2 YYNGEE. The CDR3 DNA is TGTGCCAGCAGCGTAGAGGTGGGACTAGCGACAGATACGCAGTATTTT. Protein product: CASSVEVGLATDTQYF.

V usage is TRBV7-7 and J usage is TRBJ1-1; D remains unclear. The germline CDR1 and CDR2 sequences are SSHAT and FNYEAQ (reference sequence). Trimming removed 4 bases at V and 1 base at J, with 7 bases between. The CDR3 contains 13 residues. As DNA, the CDR3 is TGTGCCAGCAGCTGGACGGAGAACACTGAAGCTTTCTTT. Translating it yields CASSWTENTEAFF. Based on the CDR3 plus reference TRBV7-7 and TRBJ1-1, the full variable domain is GAGVSQSPRYKVTKRGQDVTLRCDPISSHATLYWYQQALGQGPEFLTYFNYEAQPDKSGLPSDRFSAERPEGSISTLTIQRTEQRDSAMYRCASSWTENTEAFFGQGTRLTVV.

This clone was found a few times. This chain connects TRBV21-1 to TRBJ1-2. TRBV21-1 is classified as a pseudogene. This CDR3 region has 13 residues. This chain's CDR3 is CASSTGEGDSYTF. For the CDR3, the DNA is TGTGCCAGCAGTACGGGAGAGGGTGACTCCTACACCTTC.

The chain recombines TRBV19 with TRBJ2-5; maybe TRBD1 (5 bases). This CDR3 has 18 residues. Germline-derived CDR1 and CDR2 are LNHDA and SQIVND (reference sequence). V was clipped by 5 bases and J by 1 base, with 23 bases between them. The CDR3, as DNA: TGTGCCAGTAGTCCCCCGAACATAGGGGTGACAGTCCAAGAGACCCAGTACTTC. Its translation is CASSPPNIGVTVQETQYF.

The rearrangement joins TRBV15 to TRBJ2-5, with a weak D call TRBD2 (7 bases). CDR1 and CDR2 from the germline V gene are LNHNV and YYDKDF (reference sequence). Trimming shortened V by 0 bases and J by 9 bases, and 14 bases separated the two germline ends. There are 14 residues in the CDR3. The CDR3 sequence: CATSRDTRGRAQYF. In DNA, the CDR3 is TGTGCCACCAGCAGAGACACGAGGGGGAGGGCCCAGTACTTC.

This clone has a handful of counts. This chain uses TRBV30 with TRBJ1-2, with a weak D call TRBD1 (5 bases). The CDR3 consists of 11 residues. V was clipped by 8 bases and J by 1 base, with 8 bases between them. Germline lookup yields CDR1 GTSNPN and CDR2 SVGIG (reference sequence). The CDR3: CAVGGNYGYTF. DNA of the CDR3: TGTGCCGTGGGGGGTAACTATGGCTACACCTTC.

This chain joins TRBV28 and TRBJ2-1; D perhaps matches TRBD2 (6 bases). The CDR3 extends over 14 amino acids. V was shortened by 11 bases and J by 0 bases, with 14 bases between the two germline ends. The germline gives CDR1 MDHEN, CDR2 SYDVKM. CDR3 in amino acids: CAVRGAGSYNEQFF. The CDR3 DNA follows: TGTGCCGTTCGCGGGGCGGGCTCCTACAATGAGCAGTTCTTC.

This clone has only a few counts. The chain couples TRBV6-6 to TRBJ1-1; a possible D gene is TRBD1 (5 bases). Germline values: CDR1 MNHNY, CDR2 SVGAGI (reference sequence). V lost 2 bases and J 0 bases, leaving 7 bases between the germline ends. The CDR3 is 14 amino acids. The CDR3 coding sequence is TGTGCCAGCAGTTACGCAGGGCTGAACACTGAAGCTTTCTTT. Amino acids: CASSYAGLNTEAFF.

The V and J genes are TRBV30 and TRBJ1-5, with 7 nucleotides matching TRBD1. The CDR3 spans 12 residues. From germline, CDR1 is GTSNPN and CDR2 SVGIG (reference sequence). The ends lost 2 bases at V and 8 bases at J; junction bases unmatched: 3. The CDR3 reads CAWSPRGKPQHF. CDR3 DNA: TGTGCCTGGAGTCCCAGGGGGAAGCCCCAGCATTTT.

The chain combines TRBV13 with TRBJ2-7, with D perhaps TRBD1 (6 bases). The CDR3 length is 14 residues. Germline CDR1 PRHDT, CDR2 FYEKMQ (reference sequence). Trimming removed 1 base at V and 11 bases at J, with 18 bases between. The DNA of the CDR3 is TGTGCCAGCAGCTTAGCAGGACAGCTTATCTATGAGTACTTC. This sequence encodes CASSLAGQLIYEYF. The variable domain in full, completed from reference TRBV13 and TRBJ2-7, reads AAGVIQSPRHLIKEKRETATLKCYPIPRHDTVYWYQQGPGQDPQFLISFYEKMQSDKGSIPDRFSAQQFSDYHSELNMSSLELGDSALYFCASSLAGQLIYEYFGPGTRLTVT.

This chain uses TRBV30 with TRBJ1-4, with D unresolved. Germline CDR1 is GTSNPN and CDR2 is SVGIG (reference sequence). Trimming shortened V by 2 bases and J by 8 bases, and 12 bases separated the two germline ends. The CDR3 length is 13 residues. The CDR3 coding sequence is TGTGCCTGGAGTATTCTAGCTACCGAAAAACTGTTTTTT. This encodes CAWSILATEKLFF. Full variable domain (outside the CDR3, taken from reference TRBV30 and TRBJ1-4): SQTIHQWPATLVQPVGSPLSLECTVEGTSNPNLYWYRQAAGRGLQLLFYSVGIGQISSEVPQNLSASRPQDRQFILSSKKLLLSDSGFYLCAWSILATEKLFFGSGTQLSVL.

Only a few counts were recorded for this clone. V gene TRBV5-1 combines with J gene TRBJ2-6; D may be TRBD2 (6 bases). Germline CDR1 and CDR2: SGHRS and YFSETQ. With 4 bases removed from V and 1 base from J, the gap between germline ends came to 9 bases. CDR3 size: 15 residues. CDR3 coding DNA: TGCGCCAGCAGCCCCCGGGGGTCTGGGGCCAACGTCCTGACTTTC. It codes for CASSPRGSGANVLTF. The full variable domain, with the rest looked up from reference TRBV5-1 and TRBJ2-6, is KAGVTQTPRYLIKTRGQQVTLSCSPISGHRSVSWYQQTPGQGLQFLFEYFSETQRNKGNFPGRFSGRQFSNSRSEMNVSTLELGDSALYLCASSPRGSGANVLTFGAGSRLTVL.

This chain joins TRBV29-1 and TRBJ2-5; D may be TRBD1 (5 bases). CDR3 length equals 13 residues. Trimming cost V 2 bases and J 1 base, with 8 bases left between them. CDR1 and CDR2 (germline): SQVTM, ANQGSEA. The CDR3 coding sequence is TGCAGCGTTGAATGGGGCCGCCAAGAGACCCAGTACTTC. Its translation is CSVEWGRQETQYF.

This clone was found a few times. V gene TRBV4-1 combines with J gene TRBJ2-5, with 8 bases matching TRBD2. The V gene end was trimmed by 3 bases and the J gene end by 9 bases; junction bases not matched to a gene: 12. Germline CDR1 MGHRA, CDR2 YSYEKL. The CDR3 extends over 15 amino acids. CDR3 amino acids: CASSQMGAGGAPQYF. CDR3 coding DNA: TGCGCCAGCAGCCAGATGGGCGCGGGGGGAGCGCCCCAGTACTTC.

This chain links TRBV9 with TRBJ2-1; the match to TRBD1 covers 7 bases. Germline CDR1 SGDLS, CDR2 YYNGEE. The CDR3 is made up of 17 amino acids. Trimming cost V 0 bases and J 7 bases; bases outside gene matches: 13. For the CDR3, the DNA is TGTGCCAGCAGCGTAGCCCTCTTCGGACAGGTTGATAATGAGCAGTTCTTC. Protein product: CASSVALFGQVDNEQFF.

This clone has only a few counts. A junction end diverges from the germline sequence, so it may reflect a read error. This chain joins TRBV25-1 and TRBJ2-3; D may be TRBD1 (6 bases). CDR3 size: 12 residues. Germline assignment: CDR1 MGHDK and CDR2 SYGVNS. The DNA for the CDR3 is TGTGCCAGCAGACAGGGCACAAATACGCAGTATTTT. Amino acids: CASRQGTNTQYF.

This clone occurred a few times. The chain has TRBV5-4 and TRBJ2-3; 7 positions match TRBD2. Trimming took 1 base from V and 2 from J; bases not matched to a gene: 4. Per germline, CDR1 SGHNT and CDR2 YYREEE (reference sequence). The CDR3 contains 15 residues. The CDR3 is CASSLRAGDTDTQYF. In DNA form, the CDR3 reads TGTGCCAGCAGCTTGAGGGCGGGGGACACAGATACGCAGTATTTT.

This clone has a handful of counts. The V call is TRBV25-1, the J call TRBJ1-2; D gene uncertain. The CDR3 sequence is 12 residues long. Germline V gives CDR1 MGHDK, CDR2 SYGVNS. Trimming pared 6 bases from V and 4 bases from J, leaving 9 bases between. The CDR3 coding sequence is TGTGCCAGCAGCCGGGAACCCTATGGCTACACCTTC. Its translation is CASSREPYGYTF.

This clone occurred a few times. V and J are TRBV19 and TRBJ1-2; 10 bases fit TRBD1. Germline trimming cut 6 bases from V and 6 bases from J; bases unmatched to any gene: 4. The CDR3 is made up of 13 amino acids. Germline V CDR1 and CDR2: LNHDA, SQIVND (reference sequence). CDR3 loop: CASRTGQGNGYTF. CDR3 DNA sequence: TGTGCCAGTAGGACGGGACAGGGGAATGGCTACACCTTC.

The chain links TRBV7-9 to TRBJ2-3, with 8 bases that match TRBD1. The CDR3 spans 15 residues. Trimming took 5 bases from V and 4 from J; bases not matched to a gene: 8. From germline, CDR1 is SEHNR and CDR2 FQNEAQ (reference sequence). In DNA, the CDR3 is TGTGCCAGCAGCCTCTTGACAGGGGTCGCAGATACGCAGTATTTT. It translates to CASSLLTGVADTQYF.

This clone has only a few counts. The V call is TRBV11-2, the J call TRBJ2-3, with D possibly being TRBD2 (6 bases). This CDR3 contains 12 residues. CDR1 and CDR2 (germline): SGHAT, FQNNGV. V was shortened by 7 bases and J by 6 bases, with 11 bases between the two germline ends. Here the CDR3 DNA reads TGTGCCAGCACACGGGAGTCGGATACGCAGTATTTT. Amino acid sequence: CASTRESDTQYF.

This chain links TRBV4-1 with TRBJ2-1; TRBD1 matches at 7 bases. V trimming: 1 base; J trimming: 7 bases; junction bases outside the gene matches: 13. This CDR3 region has 17 residues. Germline loops: CDR1 MGHRA, CDR2 YSYEKL. The CDR3 DNA reads TGCGCCAGCAGCCAAGCGACACCCAGGACAGGCCGGAATGAGCAGTTCTTC. Its protein product is CASSQATPRTGRNEQFF.

This clone was detected only a few times. Germline and junction disagree at one end, which may indicate a read error. The chain joins TRBV7-7 to TRBJ2-5; D is perhaps TRBD1 (5 bases). CDR1 is SSHAT and CDR2 is FNYEAQ in the germline V gene (reference sequence). CDR3 length: 13 residues. The CDR3 DNA reads as TGTGCTAGCAGCACAGGCGCCCAGGAGACCCAGTACTTC. This translates into CASSTGAQETQYF.

This chain links TRBV6-6 with TRBJ2-7; D might be TRBD2 (6 bases). The CDR3 length is 14 residues. Germline CDR1 and CDR2: MNHNY and SVGAGI (reference sequence). The ends were cut back, 8 bases at V and 4 bases at J, with 18 bases in the middle. CDR3 sequence: CASRLQAGPYEQYF. The CDR3 DNA reads TGTGCCAGCCGCCTACAGGCGGGACCTTACGAGCAGTACTTC.

The chain links TRBV2 to TRBJ2-7; TRBD2 matches 12 bases. The CDR3 totals 14 residues. Germline-derived CDR1 and CDR2 are SNHLY and FYNNEI. Trimming removed 10 bases from V and 3 bases from J; junction bases left unmatched: 7. Written as DNA, the CDR3 is TGTGCCACCAGGGAGACTAGCGGGAGCTACGAGCAGTACGTC. It encodes CATRETSGSYEQYV.

The chain has TRBV7-2 and TRBJ2-7, with 13 nucleotides matching TRBD2. Germline values: CDR1 SGHTA, CDR2 FQGNSA. The CDR3 is made up of 16 amino acids. The J segment lost 3 bases and the V segment lost 4 bases, leaving 6 bases of the junction unmatched. Written as DNA, the CDR3 is TGTGCCAGCAGCTGGGGACTAGCGGGGAATAACTACGAGCAGTACTTC. Translation: CASSWGLAGNNYEQYF.

This clone was seen a few times. V gene TRBV7-9 combines with J gene TRBJ1-1; D unresolved. This CDR3 has 12 residues. The germline gives CDR1 SEHNR, CDR2 FQNEAQ (reference sequence). Trimming took 4 bases from V and 0 from J, leaving 3 bases between them. Here the CDR3 DNA reads TGTGCCAGCAGCTGGGTGAACACTGAAGCTTTCTTT. Protein product: CASSWVNTEAFF.

In the case of this clone: Its ends do not fully match the called genes, so a read error is possible. This chain links TRBV7-7 with TRBJ2-5; the D is unclear. CDR1 is SSHAT, CDR2 FNYEAQ, per germline (reference sequence). The length of the CDR3 is 13 residues. Here the CDR3 DNA reads TGTGCCAGCAGCCCGGCAATTCAAGAGGCCCAGTACTTC. Protein: CASSPAIQEAQYF.